The 19 T cell receptor beta chains listed next were all sequenced from one sample in a study of T cells in Graves' hyperthyroidism and ophthalmopathy. Amplification yielded TCR beta CDR3 regions, with RNA transcripts as the source. Researchers ran a first-round RT-PCR on the TCR CDR3 using the HTBI primer set. One entry per CDR3 protein results from TCRdb running MiXCR on the multiplex PCR reads. This sample has 550,000 to 800,000 distinct CDR3 sequences; 17% occur once, and the top ten carry about a sixth. The sequencing input was blood. These receptors all come from a man in his fifties with Graves' hyperthyroidism.

This clonotype was observed a handful of times. The rearrangement links TRBV28 to TRBJ1-5; D is unresolved. The V gene lost 3 bases and the J gene lost 8 bases, with 5 bases spanning the gap. Germline values: CDR1 MDHEN, CDR2 SYDVKM. CDR3 size: 11 residues. CDR3 in amino acids: CASSFSEPQHF. As DNA, the CDR3 is TGTGCCAGCAGTTTCTCGGAGCCCCAGCATTTT.

The chain uses TRBV19 and TRBJ2-5, with D hard to call. Germline V gives CDR1 LNHDA, CDR2 SQIVND (reference sequence). This CDR3 is built from 13 residues. V shed 1 base and J shed 1 base, with 4 bases lying between them. The chain's CDR3 is CASSIVSQETQYF. The DNA of the CDR3 is TGTGCCAGTAGTATAGTCAGCCAAGAGACCCAGTACTTC.

This clonotype was found many times. The chain is built from TRBV27 and TRBJ2-7, with 10 bases fitting TRBD2. V lost 5 bases to trimming and J lost 3 bases; unmatched junction nucleotides: 7. Germline assignment: CDR1 MNHEY and CDR2 SMNVEV (reference sequence). The CDR3 spans 15 residues. In DNA, the CDR3 is TGTGCCAGCAGTGTAACTAGCGGGATGTTCTACGAGCAGTACTTC. It codes for CASSVTSGMFYEQYF.

This clonotype has a count of ten or more. The CDR3 loop reads CASSLRQGHEQYF. The CDR3 DNA is TGTGCCAGCAGCCTCAGACAGGGCCACGAGCAGTACTTC. J is TRBJ2-7 and V is TRBV11-2; 7 nucleotides line up with TRBD1. CDR1 is SGHAT and CDR2 is FQNNGV in the germline V gene. J was trimmed by 5 bases and V by 5 bases; bases with no gene match: 6. The CDR3 spans 13 residues.

The rearrangement links TRBV28 to TRBJ1-5; TRBD1 matches at 7 bases. CDR3 length: 16 amino acids. The V gene end was trimmed by 5 bases and the J gene end by 2 bases; junction bases not matched to a gene: 9. CDR1 is MDHEN, CDR2 SYDVKM, per germline. The DNA of the CDR3 is TGTGCCAGCAGTCCTGGGTTCAGGGGGGGCAATCAGCCCCAGCATTTT. Translation gives CASSPGFRGGNQPQHF. The whole variable domain, remainder taken from reference TRBV28 and TRBJ1-5, is DVKVTQSSRYLVKRTGEKVFLECVQDMDHENMFWYRQDPGLGLRLIYFSYDVKMKEKGDIPEGYSVSREKKERFSLILESASTNQTSMYLCASSPGFRGGNQPQHFGDGTRLSIL.

The rearrangement joins TRBV19 to TRBJ1-5; 9 positions match TRBD1. Germline CDR1 LNHDA, CDR2 SQIVND (reference sequence). Trimming removed 10 bases from V and 0 bases from J; junction bases left unmatched: 7. The CDR3 covers 15 residues. The CDR3 reads CATGDRDFSNQPQHF. The CDR3 DNA follows: TGTGCCACCGGGGACAGGGACTTTAGCAATCAGCCCCAGCATTTT.

The chain uses TRBV20-1 and TRBJ2-5, with TRBD2 matching 9 bases. The ends lost 0 bases at V and 4 bases at J; junction bases unmatched: 0. The CDR3 consists of 13 residues. Per germline, CDR1 DFQATT and CDR2 SNEGSKA (reference sequence). CDR3 DNA: TGCAGTGCTAGAGATAGCGGGAGAGAGACCCAGTACTTC. This codes for CSARDSGRETQYF.

This clonotype was observed many times. The chain couples TRBV29-1 to TRBJ1-2; D call uncertain. This CDR3 is 14 amino acids long. The ends were cut back, 3 bases at V and 2 bases at J, with 13 bases in the middle. Germline CDR1 reads SQVTM; CDR2 reads ANQGSEA. The DNA for the CDR3 is TGCAGCGTTGAGTTAGAGCAGGTCAACTATGGCTACACCTTC. Protein: CSVELEQVNYGYTF.

This clonotype was seen many times. The chain couples TRBV27 to TRBJ2-7; 9 bases map to TRBD1. V lost 5 bases and J lost 2; bases outside the gene matches: 4. The CDR3 extends over 14 amino acids. CDR1 is MNHEY, CDR2 SMNVEV, per germline (reference sequence). This CDR3 reads CASSGGTGPYEQYF. The DNA for the CDR3 is TGTGCCAGCAGTGGGGGGACAGGGCCCTACGAGCAGTACTTC.

In the case of this clonotype: Given a far larger clone just one base away, this is likely a sequencing read error. V is TRBV5-1 and J is TRBJ2-7; D call uncertain. Trimming took off 2 bases at V and 3 bases at J, with 9 bases between the two ends. The CDR3 is made up of 13 amino acids. CDR1 SGHRS and CDR2 YFSETQ come from the germline V gene. The DNA for the CDR3 is TGCGCCAGCAGCTTACCGGTCAGCTACGAGCAGTACTTC. Amino acids: CASSLPVSYEQYF.

This chain links TRBV28 with TRBJ1-1; D remains ambiguous. The ends were cut back, 6 bases at V and 1 base at J, with 9 bases in the middle. CDR1 and CDR2 from the germline V gene are MDHEN and SYDVKM. The CDR3 extends over 13 amino acids. The CDR3, as DNA: TGTGCCAGCAGGAGCACACAGAACACTGAAGCTTTCTTT. This translates into CASRSTQNTEAFF.

This clonotype has just a few counts. At one end the junction does not follow the germline gene, possibly because of a read error. The V gene is TRBV7-8, the J gene TRBJ2-1, with unresolved D. This CDR3 comprises 16 residues. Germline CDR1 reads SGHVS; CDR2 reads FQNEAQ. The CDR3 bases are TGTGCCAACAGCAAAGTTCCAGGTCAATCGTTCAATGAGCAGTTCTTC. This gives the protein CANSKVPGQSFNEQFF.

This clonotype was recorded at least ten times. This sequence joins TRBV11-2 and TRBJ2-3; 8 bases agree with TRBD2. Germline CDR1 reads SGHAT; CDR2 reads FQNNGV. The CDR3 contains 18 residues. V gave up 5 bases and J gave up 2 bases; unmatched junction bases: 15. CDR3 sequence reads: CASSPGGEGRFYTDTQYF. The CDR3 DNA sequence: TGTGCCAGCAGCCCCGGGGGGGAGGGCCGTTTCTACACAGATACGCAGTATTTT. The variable domain in full, completed from reference TRBV11-2 and TRBJ2-3, reads EAGVAQSPRYKIIEKRQSVAFWCNPISGHATLYWYQQILGQGPKLLIQFQNNGVVDDSQLPKDRFSAERLKGVDSTLKIQPAKLEDSAVYLCASSPGGEGRFYTDTQYFGPGTRLTVL.

This clonotype was seen repeatedly, ten times or more. V gene TRBV5-1 combines with J gene TRBJ2-1, with 9 bases matching TRBD2. Germline assignment: CDR1 SGHRS and CDR2 YFSETQ. This CDR3 comprises 14 residues. J lost 9 bases, V lost 7 bases, and 11 bases had no gene match. CDR3 in amino acids: CASQGQREVTEQFF. CDR3 bases: TGCGCCAGCCAAGGCCAGCGGGAGGTCACTGAGCAGTTCTTC.

A few counts support this clonotype. The J gene is TRBJ2-7, the V gene TRBV2; 7 positions agree with TRBD2. This CDR3 has 14 amino acids. Germline values: CDR1 SNHLY, CDR2 FYNNEI. V lost 5 bases and J lost 3; bases outside the gene matches: 7. Here the CDR3 reads CASSSTSANYEQYF. CDR3 DNA sequence: TGTGCCAGCAGTAGTACTAGCGCAAACTACGAGCAGTACTTC.

This clonotype was seen many times. V usage is TRBV2 and J usage is TRBJ2-3; D uncertain. The CDR3 length is 12 residues. Germline V gene sequence: CDR1 SNHLY, CDR2 FYNNEI. Trimming took 2 bases from V and 4 from J, leaving 4 bases between them. The CDR3 region is CASSEQSDTQYF. As DNA, the CDR3 is TGTGCCAGCAGTGAACAGTCAGATACGCAGTATTTT.

Ten or more counts support this clonotype. V gene TRBV24-1 combines with J gene TRBJ2-6; D gene uncertain. V lost 4 bases, J lost 4 bases, and 7 bases lay in between. CDR1 and CDR2 (germline): KGHDR, SFDVKD. The CDR3 is made up of 14 amino acids. The CDR3: CATSDAAGANVLTF. The CDR3 coding sequence is TGTGCCACCAGTGACGCGGCGGGGGCCAACGTCCTGACTTTC.

A note on this clonotype: With a much larger clone just one base away, this may be a read error. The J gene is TRBJ1-1, the V gene TRBV7-2; 7 bases are a match to TRBD1. This CDR3 is built from 15 residues. Germline assignment: CDR1 SGHTA and CDR2 FQGNSA. The CDR3 reads CASSLSGTANTEASF. CDR3 DNA sequence: TGTGCCAGCAGCTTGTCCGGGACAGCGAACACTGAAGCTTCCTTT.

The sample holds a few counts of this clonotype. V usage is TRBV19 and J usage is TRBJ1-1; perhaps TRBD1 as D (5 bases). Deletions cut 2 bases from V and 7 bases from J, with 8 bases between. The length of the CDR3 is 12 residues. The germline CDR1 and CDR2 sequences are LNHDA and SQIVND (reference sequence). CDR3 sequence reads: CASSITGGEAFF. The CDR3 DNA reads TGTGCCAGTAGTATAACAGGCGGTGAAGCTTTCTTT. Filled out from reference TRBV19 and TRBJ1-1, the complete variable domain reads DGGITQSPKYLFRKEGQNVTLSCEQNLNHDAMYWYRQDPGQGLRLIYYSQIVNDFQKGDIAEGYSVSREKKESFPLTVTSAQKNPTAFYLCASSITGGEAFFGQGTRLTVV.